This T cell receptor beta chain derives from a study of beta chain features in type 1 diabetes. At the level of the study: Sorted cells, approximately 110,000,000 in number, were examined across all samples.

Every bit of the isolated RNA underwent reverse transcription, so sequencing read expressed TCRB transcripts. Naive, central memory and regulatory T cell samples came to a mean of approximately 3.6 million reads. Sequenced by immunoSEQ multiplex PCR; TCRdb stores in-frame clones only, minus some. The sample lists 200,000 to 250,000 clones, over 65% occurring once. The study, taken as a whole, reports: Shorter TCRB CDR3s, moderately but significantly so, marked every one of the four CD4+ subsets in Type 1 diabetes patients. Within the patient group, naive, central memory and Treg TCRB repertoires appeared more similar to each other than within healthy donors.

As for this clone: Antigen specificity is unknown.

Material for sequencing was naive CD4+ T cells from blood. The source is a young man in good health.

For the CDR3, the DNA is TGTGCCAGCAGCCTCAGGGGCGCCCCTGGGGCCAACGTCCTGACTTTC. Its protein product is CASSLRGAPGANVLTF. The chain joins TRBV9 to TRBJ2-6; perhaps TRBD1 as D (6 bases). This CDR3 region has 16 residues. Trimming removed 4 bases at V and 2 bases at J, with 13 bases between. Looked up from germline, CDR1 is SGDLS and CDR2 is YYNGEE.